The sequence of this T cell receptor beta chain was determined in a study of tumor and adjacent non-tumor tissue in lung cancer. The template was RNA from unsorted bulk tissue. Distant lung tissue was collected more than 3 cm away from the tumor edge. Chemotherapy-naive patients with new lung cancer underwent thoracic surgery in China, August–late 2014. TCRbeta libraries were built with three rounds of nested PCR, modified from ARM-PCR. TCRdb ran MiXCR on the multiplex PCR reads and lists one entry per CDR3 protein. The repertoire has 75,000 to 80,000 distinct CDR3 sequences, 76% of them found once; the top ten carry around 43%. Germline V CDR1 and CDR2: MNHEY, SVGAGI. The CDR3 consists of 14 residues. Remarks on this clonotype: At one end the junction does not follow the germline gene, possibly because of a read error.

Sequencing used distant non-tumor lung tissue. The receptor was isolated from a man between 65 and 85 years old with non-small cell lung cancer. The gene calls are TRBV6-5 and TRBJ2-2, with D possibly being TRBD1 or TRBD2 (5 bases each). The CDR3 DNA reads as TGTGCCAACAGTCCAGGAGTGGGGACCGAGGAGCTGTTTTTT. The encoded protein is CANSPGVGTEELFF.